This T cell receptor (beta chain) derives from a study of blood T cell repertoires in COVID-19. Whole-study context: Spain, Italy and the United States supplied samples that represented acute and convalescent COVID-19. PBMCs, B-cell-depleted T cells, or T cells provided the cDNA or gDNA that made up the material.

Trimming pared 1 base from V and 0 bases from J, leaving 7 bases between. The CDR3 sequence is 15 residues long. Germline V gene sequence: CDR1 MGHDK, CDR2 SYGVNS. As originally analysed: Amplification of reference gene primers was used by the study to estimate nucleated cell counts. Produced via immunoSEQ multiplex PCR; TCRdb's table is partial and in-frame only. The V and J calls and clone size are taken from that table; D and trimming were inferred from the DNA. The table shows tens of thousands of clones, with roughly four fifths occurring only once. The chain carries TRBV25-1 and TRBJ1-3; D is ambiguous. Sequencing was done on a sample of peripheral blood. This TCR was recovered from a woman aged 60-75 years with acute or convalescent COVID-19. The CDR3 protein is CASSESVLSGNTIYF. The CDR3 coding sequence is TGTGCCAGCAGTGAATCAGTCCTCTCTGGAAACACCATATATTTT.